These 29 T cell receptor beta chains originate from one sample sequenced in a study of beta chain features in type 1 diabetes. The authors reverse transcribed all of the isolated RNA, so sequencing captured expressed TCRB transcripts. Sequencing used immunoSEQ multiplex PCR; TCRdb keeps in-frame clones, though not all of them. The sample yields roughly 500,000 clones, about 32% seen once. Sequencing was carried out using naive CD4+ T cells from blood. These receptor sequences come from a man younger than 35 in good health.

This clone was counted between two and nine times. The chain couples TRBV30 to TRBJ2-1; possibly TRBD1 or TRBD2 for D (5 bases each). Trimming pared 1 base from V and 4 bases from J, leaving 20 bases between. This CDR3 contains 17 residues. Per the germline V gene, CDR1 is GTSNPN and CDR2 is SVGIG (reference sequence). CDR3 nucleotides: TGTGCCTGGAGTGACCCCAGGGAATCGGGGATTTACAATGAGCAGTTCTTC. Translation gives CAWSDPRESGIYNEQFF.

Concerning this clone: One end of the junction is discordant with germline, which a read error may explain. The CDR3 reads CASSFSHEQYF. The CDR3 DNA is TGTGCCAGCAGTTTCTCCCACGAGCAGTACTTC. V usage is TRBV6-6 and J usage is TRBJ2-7; D ambiguous. The CDR3 covers 11 residues. Germline V gene data show CDR1 as MNHNY and CDR2 as SVGAGI (reference sequence).

The chain recombines TRBV30 with TRBJ2-5; 7 bases fit TRBD1. The germline CDR1 and CDR2 sequences are GTSNPN and SVGIG (reference sequence). The CDR3 has 13 amino acids. J gave up 4 bases and V 2 bases, and 4 bases lay outside the gene matches. For the CDR3, the DNA is TGTGCCTGGAGTAATACAGGGGCAGAGACCCAGTACTTC. Its protein is CAWSNTGAETQYF. Full variable domain (rest looked up from reference TRBV30 and TRBJ2-5): SQTIHQWPATLVQPVGSPLSLECTVEGTSNPNLYWYRQAAGRGLQLLFYSVGIGQISSEVPQNLSASRPQDRQFILSSKKLLLSDSGFYLCAWSNTGAETQYFGPGTRLLVL.

The chain carries TRBV28 and TRBJ2-5; perhaps TRBD2 as D (5 bases). V was trimmed by 5 bases and J by 2 bases, leaving 12 bases between them. The CDR3 consists of 14 residues. The germline V gene encodes CDR1 MDHEN and CDR2 SYDVKM. CDR3 in DNA: TGTGCCAGCAGTACATCGGGGAGACAAGAGACCCAGTACTTC. It translates to CASSTSGRQETQYF.

V usage is TRBV9 and J usage is TRBJ2-7; 7 bases map to TRBD2. After removal of 0 bases from V and 6 bases from J, the junction contained 9 bases not matched to a gene. CDR1 SGDLS and CDR2 YYNGEE come from the germline V gene. CDR3 length: 15 amino acids. In nucleotides, the CDR3 is TGTGCCAGCAGCGTAGGGGGACTAAGCTCTGCCGAGCAGTACTTC. Translating it yields CASSVGGLSSAEQYF.

The chain is built from TRBV29-1 and TRBJ2-5; 7 bases are shared with TRBD1. Looked up from germline, CDR1 is SQVTM and CDR2 is ANQGSEA. Trimming at V came to 3 bases and at J to 7 bases, leaving 8 bases not matched to a gene. The length of the CDR3 is 13 residues. CDR3 residues: CSVERMGQRTQYF. The CDR3 coding sequence is TGCAGCGTTGAGAGGATGGGACAGCGGACCCAGTACTTC.

This clone has more than one count but fewer than ten. The rearrangement joins TRBV30 to TRBJ2-4; TRBD1 aligns across 11 bases. The germline gives CDR1 GTSNPN, CDR2 SVGIG (reference sequence). CDR3 length: 14 amino acids. The V and J ends lost 2 bases and 8 bases, in that order; junction bases with no gene match: 5. As DNA, the CDR3 is TGTGCCTGGAGTTGGGACAGGGGGGTGGACATTCAGTACTTC. Its translation: CAWSWDRGVDIQYF.

This rearrangement joins TRBV30 to TRBJ1-2; 7 bases align to TRBD1. The CDR3 extends over 15 amino acids. Germline lookup yields CDR1 GTSNPN and CDR2 SVGIG (reference sequence). V was clipped by 0 bases and J by 2 bases; unmatched bases: 6. CDR3 sequence reads: CAWSVRMTGNYGYTF. The CDR3 DNA is TGTGCCTGGAGTGTCCGGATGACAGGGAACTATGGCTACACCTTC.

The chain joins TRBV29-1 to TRBJ1-2, with D perhaps TRBD1 (6 bases). CDR1 and CDR2 (germline): SQVTM, ANQGSEA. The ends were cut back, 7 bases at V and 2 bases at J, with 17 bases in the middle. The CDR3 has 14 amino acids. CDR3 in amino acids: CSAERGGANYGYTF. CDR3 in DNA: TGCAGCGCCGAGCGGGGGGGCGCGAACTATGGCTACACCTTC. Based on the CDR3 plus reference TRBV29-1 and TRBJ1-2, the full variable domain is SAVISQKPSRDICQRGTSLTIQCQVDSQVTMMFWYRQQPGQSLTLIATANQGSEATYESGFVIDKFPISRPNLTFSTLTVSNMSPEDSSIYLCSAERGGANYGYTFGSGTRLTVV.

The gene calls are TRBV27 and TRBJ2-1, with D maybe TRBD1 (5 bases). The CDR3 spans 13 residues. Per the germline V gene, CDR1 is MNHEY and CDR2 is SMNVEV (reference sequence). V gave up 5 bases and J gave up 7 bases, with 12 bases separating them. CDR3 sequence: CASSAPTVNEQFF. The CDR3, as DNA: TGTGCCAGCAGTGCGCCGACAGTAAATGAGCAGTTCTTC.

The chain carries TRBV18 and TRBJ2-7; possibly TRBD2 for D (5 bases). Trimming pared 2 bases from V and 5 bases from J, leaving 13 bases between. Looked up from germline, CDR1 is KGHSH and CDR2 is LQKENI. The CDR3 has 14 residues. The CDR3 DNA reads TGTGCCAGCTCACCATGGGCCGGAGGAGACGAGCAGTACTTC. Protein sequence: CASSPWAGGDEQYF.

This clone was observed a few times. The V and J genes are TRBV10-3 and TRBJ2-1, with D perhaps TRBD1 or TRBD2 (5 bases each). The germline gives CDR1 ENHRY, CDR2 SYGVKD. CDR3 length: 15 residues. The V and J ends lost 8 bases and 6 bases respectively, with 20 bases between them. CDR3 coding DNA: TGTGCCATCTCTAAGGGGTGGGAGAGAGGCAATGAGCAGTTCTTC. Encoded protein: CAISKGWERGNEQFF.

This clone showed up just a few times. V is TRBV7-2 and J is TRBJ2-7, with 12 bases aligning to TRBD1. Germline CDR1 SGHTA, CDR2 FQGNSA. The junction had 10 bases not matched to a gene; V was cut back by 0 bases and J by 4 bases. The CDR3 covers 18 residues. This chain's CDR3 is CASSLAYRGQGARYEQYF. CDR3 sequence (DNA): TGTGCCAGCAGCTTAGCGTATAGGGGACAGGGGGCGCGTTACGAGCAGTACTTC.

This clone was counted a few times. V and J are TRBV11-2 and TRBJ2-7, with no clear D. The germline gives CDR1 SGHAT, CDR2 FQNNGV. This CDR3 is built from 13 residues. V was trimmed by 8 bases and J by 0 bases, leaving 11 bases between them. This chain's CDR3 is CASAWAGSYEQYF. CDR3 DNA sequence: TGTGCCAGCGCTTGGGCTGGCTCCTACGAGCAGTACTTC.

This clone occurred once. The chain couples TRBV29-1 to TRBJ2-7; 9 bases match TRBD1. The germline V gene encodes CDR1 SQVTM and CDR2 ANQGSEA. J gave up 6 bases and V 2 bases, and 5 bases lay outside the gene matches. The CDR3 runs 13 residues. The CDR3 nucleotides are TGCAGCGTTGAATTGGGACAGGGTGCCGAGCAGTACTTC. This encodes CSVELGQGAEQYF.

V gene TRBV6-5 combines with J gene TRBJ2-5, with 8 positions matching TRBD2. Per germline, CDR1 MNHEY and CDR2 SVGAGI. Trimming at V came to 6 bases and at J to 5 bases, leaving 8 bases not matched to a gene. This CDR3 has 14 residues. The CDR3 bases are TGTGCCAGCAGCCGAGGGACTAGTCGGGAGACCCAGTACTTC. Protein: CASSRGTSRETQYF.

This chain uses TRBV4-3 with TRBJ2-1; D remains ambiguous. Trimming took 0 bases from V and 9 from J, leaving 9 bases between them. There are 13 residues in the CDR3. In germline, CDR1 is LGHNA, CDR2 YSLEER. The CDR3, as DNA: TGCGCCAGCAGCCAAGATCCCAGGATTGAGCAGTTCTTC. Protein product: CASSQDPRIEQFF.

The V gene is TRBV7-8, the J gene TRBJ2-1; 10 bases line up with TRBD1. The CDR3 runs to 18 residues. V lost 5 bases to trimming and J lost 3 bases; unmatched junction nucleotides: 13. The germline CDR1 and CDR2 sequences are SGHVS and FQNEAQ. CDR3 sequence (DNA): TGTGCCAGCAGCCACCGAAGCCGGGACAGGGGCATCTACAATGAGCAGTTCTTC. This encodes CASSHRSRDRGIYNEQFF.

This chain uses TRBV30 with TRBJ1-1; D is unresolved. Germline CDR1 is GTSNPN and CDR2 is SVGIG (reference sequence). The CDR3 contains 13 residues. The V end lost 1 base, the J end lost 1 base, and 7 bases lay between the germline ends. As DNA, the CDR3 is TGTGCCTGGAGTGGGGGATCGAACACTGAAGCTTTCTTT. It translates to CAWSGGSNTEAFF. Looking up the rest from reference TRBV30 and TRBJ1-1 gives the full variable domain: SQTIHQWPATLVQPVGSPLSLECTVEGTSNPNLYWYRQAAGRGLQLLFYSVGIGQISSEVPQNLSASRPQDRQFILSSKKLLLSDSGFYLCAWSGGSNTEAFFGQGTRLTVV.

The chain couples TRBV7-9 to TRBJ1-2, with 8 positions matching TRBD1. With 6 bases clipped from V and 4 bases from J, the junction kept 7 bases outside the gene matches. The CDR3 is made up of 14 amino acids. Germline values: CDR1 SEHNR, CDR2 FQNEAQ (reference sequence). This chain's CDR3 is CASSPGGGSYGYTF. In DNA, the CDR3 is TGTGCCAGCAGTCCAGGGGGCGGATCCTATGGCTACACCTTC. Using reference TRBV7-9 and TRBJ1-2 for the parts outside the CDR3, the full variable domain is DTGVSQNPRHKITKRGQNVTFRCDPISEHNRLYWYRQTLGQGPEFLTYFQNEAQLEKSRLLSDRFSAERPKGSFSTLEIQRTEQGDSAMYLCASSPGGGSYGYTFGSGTRLTVV.

This clone was picked up a small number of times. The rearrangement uses TRBV7-2 and TRBJ2-5; tentatively, D is TRBD1 (6 bases). CDR1 and CDR2 from the germline V gene are SGHTA and FQGNSA. V dropped 5 bases and J dropped 5 bases, with 15 bases sitting between them. CDR3 length equals 14 residues. The CDR3 bases are TGTGCCAGCAGCCCCCACGGCGGACAGGAGACCCAGTACTTC. Translating it yields CASSPHGGQETQYF.

V usage is TRBV5-1 and J usage is TRBJ2-2; 9 bases fit TRBD2. This CDR3 has 17 residues. Looked up from germline, CDR1 is SGHRS and CDR2 is YFSETQ. With 4 bases clipped from V and 3 bases from J, the junction kept 10 bases outside the gene matches. The CDR3 nucleotides read TGCGCCAGCAGCCCGGATGCGGGAGGGCCTCACACCGGGGAGCTGTTTTTT. Translating it yields CASSPDAGGPHTGELFF.

The V call is TRBV27, the J call TRBJ2-5; 7 positions agree with TRBD1. V lost 5 bases, J lost 5 bases, and 5 bases stayed unmatched. This CDR3 is 13 amino acids long. CDR1 is MNHEY and CDR2 is SMNVEV in the germline V gene (reference sequence). The CDR3 here is CASSMTGRETQYF. Here the CDR3 DNA reads TGTGCCAGCAGTATGACAGGGCGCGAGACCCAGTACTTC.

The V and J genes are TRBV5-1 and TRBJ2-5; 11 bases map to TRBD2. Per germline, CDR1 SGHRS and CDR2 YFSETQ. V was clipped by 4 bases and J by 3 bases; unmatched bases: 8. This CDR3 comprises 16 residues. The CDR3 DNA reads as TGCGCCAGCAGCAATCTACTAGCGGGAGAAGAAGAGACCCAGTACTTC. As protein: CASSNLLAGEEETQYF.

This chain links TRBV25-1 with TRBJ2-2; D not certain. The ends were cut back, 4 bases at V and 4 bases at J, with 7 bases in the middle. The CDR3 spans 13 residues. Per germline, CDR1 MGHDK and CDR2 SYGVNS. CDR3 nucleotides: TGTGCCAGCAGTGCTATCGGCACCGGGGAGCTGTTTTTT. Amino acid sequence: CASSAIGTGELFF.

This clone has just a few counts. The chain is built from TRBV2 and TRBJ2-7; weak D call: TRBD2 (5 bases). The germline V and J ends were trimmed by 6 bases and 3 bases, with 6 bases remaining between them. CDR1 is SNHLY, CDR2 FYNNEI, per germline. The CDR3 loop spans 11 amino acids. The CDR3 DNA follows: TGTGCCAGCAGGGGAGTCTACGAGCAGTACTTC. Translated: CASRGVYEQYF. Combining the CDR3 with reference TRBV2 and TRBJ2-7 gives the whole variable domain EPEVTQTPSHQVTQMGQEVILRCVPISNHLYFYWYRQILGQKVEFLVSFYNNEISEKSEIFDDQFSVERPDGSNFTLKIRSTKLEDSAMYFCASRGVYEQYFGPGTRLTVT.

As to this clone: At one end the junction does not follow the germline gene, possibly because of a read error. For the CDR3, the DNA is TGTGCTAGCAGCCGGGGACTAGCGGGAGGCACAGATACGCAGTATTTT. Protein: CASSRGLAGGTDTQYF. This chain links TRBV7-7 with TRBJ2-3, with 14 bases identical to TRBD2. Per the germline V gene, CDR1 is SSHAT and CDR2 is FNYEAQ (reference sequence). The CDR3 has 16 amino acids.

The chain recombines TRBV29-1 with TRBJ2-5; weak D call: TRBD1 (6 bases). CDR1 and CDR2 (germline): SQVTM, ANQGSEA. Trimming took off 4 bases at V and 5 bases at J, with 17 bases between the two ends. There are 14 residues in the CDR3. The CDR3 DNA reads as TGCAGCGTTGGGCTTTCGTCAGGGGTGGAGACCCAGTACTTC. This translates into CSVGLSSGVETQYF.

The chain has TRBV27 and TRBJ1-5, with no clear D. Per germline, CDR1 MNHEY and CDR2 SMNVEV (reference sequence). The V and J ends lost 2 bases and 5 bases respectively, with 7 bases between them. The CDR3 contains 13 residues. CDR3 in amino acids: CASSLQPYQPQHF. In nucleotides, the CDR3 is TGTGCCAGCAGTTTACAGCCCTATCAGCCCCAGCATTTT.